This TCR beta chain was found in a study of blood T cell repertoires in COVID-19. About the study: Acute and convalescent COVID-19 samples came from the United States, Italy and Spain.

Unmatched junction bases numbered 12, after V lost 5 bases and J lost 5 bases. Germline CDR1 and CDR2: LNHNV and YYDKDF (reference sequence). CDR3 length: 16 residues. In assigning cohorts, the study relied on participant-reported clinical history. Under the authors' procedure: Nucleated cell counts were estimated from reference gene primer amplification. TCRdb's table, derived via immunoSEQ multiplex PCR, lists solely in-frame clones and lacks some. The DNA was the basis for D and trimming; V, J and clone size are from that table. Of 300,000 to 500,000 clones in the sample, 88% were seen once. J is TRBJ1-5 and V is TRBV15; 7 bases are a match to TRBD1. Material: PBMCs or T cells enriched from blood (not recorded which). The receptor's source is a woman in her 30s with acute COVID-19. CDR3 sequence (DNA): TGTGCCACCAGCTTAGGGGGCAGGGCGGACCATCAGCCCCAGCATTTT. It translates to CATSLGGRADHQPQHF.